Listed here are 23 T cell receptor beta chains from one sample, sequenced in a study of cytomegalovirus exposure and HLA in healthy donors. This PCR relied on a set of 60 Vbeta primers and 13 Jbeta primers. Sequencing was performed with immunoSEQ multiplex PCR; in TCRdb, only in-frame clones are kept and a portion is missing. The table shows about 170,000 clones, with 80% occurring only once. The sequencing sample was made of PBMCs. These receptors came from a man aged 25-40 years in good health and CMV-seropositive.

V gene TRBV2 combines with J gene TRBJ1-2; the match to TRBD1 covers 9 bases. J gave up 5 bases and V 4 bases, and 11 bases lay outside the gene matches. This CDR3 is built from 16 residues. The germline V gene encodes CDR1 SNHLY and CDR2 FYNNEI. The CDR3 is CASSGPTGGDQYGYTF. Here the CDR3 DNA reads TGTGCCAGCAGTGGGCCGACAGGGGGGGATCAGTATGGCTACACCTTC.

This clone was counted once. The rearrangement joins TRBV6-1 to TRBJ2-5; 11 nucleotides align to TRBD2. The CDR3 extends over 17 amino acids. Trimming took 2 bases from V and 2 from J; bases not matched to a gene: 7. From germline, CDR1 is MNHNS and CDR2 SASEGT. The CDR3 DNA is TGTGCCAGCAGTGAATTTGGGACTAGCGGAGTACAAGAGACCCAGTACTTC. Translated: CASSEFGTSGVQETQYF.

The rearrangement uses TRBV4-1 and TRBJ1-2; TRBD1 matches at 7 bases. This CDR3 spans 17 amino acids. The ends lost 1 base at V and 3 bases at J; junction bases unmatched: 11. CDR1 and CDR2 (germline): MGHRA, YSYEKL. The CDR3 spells CASSQVKLGRGDYGYTF. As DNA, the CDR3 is TGCGCCAGCAGCCAAGTAAAGCTGGGCAGGGGGGACTATGGCTACACCTTC.

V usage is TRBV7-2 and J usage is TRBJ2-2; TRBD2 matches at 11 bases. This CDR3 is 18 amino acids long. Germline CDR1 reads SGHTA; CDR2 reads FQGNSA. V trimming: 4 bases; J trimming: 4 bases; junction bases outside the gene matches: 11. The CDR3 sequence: CASSSPVAGGLFTGELFF. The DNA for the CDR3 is TGTGCCAGCAGCTCCCCAGTAGCGGGGGGGCTCTTCACCGGGGAGCTGTTTTTT.

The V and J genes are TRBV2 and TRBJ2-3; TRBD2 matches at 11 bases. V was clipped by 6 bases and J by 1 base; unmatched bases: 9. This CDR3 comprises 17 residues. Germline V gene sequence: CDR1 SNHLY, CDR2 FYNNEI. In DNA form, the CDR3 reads TGTGCCAGCAGACCTGGACTAGCGGGCCCCCGCACAGATACGCAGTATTTT. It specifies CASRPGLAGPRTDTQYF.

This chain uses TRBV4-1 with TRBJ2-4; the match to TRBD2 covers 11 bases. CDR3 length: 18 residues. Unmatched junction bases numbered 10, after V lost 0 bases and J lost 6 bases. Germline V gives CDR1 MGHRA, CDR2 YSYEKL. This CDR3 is CASSQEGGASGRINIQYF. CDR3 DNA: TGCGCCAGCAGCCAAGAGGGGGGGGCTAGCGGGAGGATAAACATTCAGTACTTC.

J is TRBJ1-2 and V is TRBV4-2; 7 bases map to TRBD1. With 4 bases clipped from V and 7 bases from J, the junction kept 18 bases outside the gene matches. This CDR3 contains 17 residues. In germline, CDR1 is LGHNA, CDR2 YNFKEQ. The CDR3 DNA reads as TGTGCCAGCAGCCCAACCGGGACAGCACTCCCTCAGGGTGGCTACACCTTC. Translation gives CASSPTGTALPQGGYTF.

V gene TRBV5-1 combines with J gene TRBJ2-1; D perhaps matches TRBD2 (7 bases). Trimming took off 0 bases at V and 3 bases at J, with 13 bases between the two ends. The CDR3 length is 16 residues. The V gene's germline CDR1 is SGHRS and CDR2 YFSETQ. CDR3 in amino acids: CASSLGWGGVYNEQFF. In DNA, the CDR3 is TGCGCCAGCAGCTTGGGGTGGGGGGGCGTCTACAATGAGCAGTTCTTC.

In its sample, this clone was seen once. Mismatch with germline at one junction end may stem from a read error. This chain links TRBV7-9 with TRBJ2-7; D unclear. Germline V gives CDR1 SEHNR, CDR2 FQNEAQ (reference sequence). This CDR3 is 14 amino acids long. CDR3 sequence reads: CSSSLASSRYEQYF. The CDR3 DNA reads TGTTCCAGCAGCTTAGCCTCCTCTCGCTACGAGCAGTACTTC.

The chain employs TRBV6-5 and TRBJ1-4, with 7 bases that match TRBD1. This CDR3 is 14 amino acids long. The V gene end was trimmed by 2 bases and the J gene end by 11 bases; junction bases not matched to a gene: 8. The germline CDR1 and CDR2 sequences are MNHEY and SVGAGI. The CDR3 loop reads CASSYVTGDGKLFF. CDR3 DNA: TGTGCCAGCAGTTACGTTACAGGGGATGGTAAACTGTTTTTT.

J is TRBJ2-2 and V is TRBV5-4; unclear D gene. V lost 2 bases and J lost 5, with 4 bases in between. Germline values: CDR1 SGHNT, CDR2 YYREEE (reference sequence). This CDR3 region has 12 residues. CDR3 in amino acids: CASSFLTGELFF. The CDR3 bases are TGTGCCAGCAGCTTCTTGACCGGGGAGCTGTTTTTT.

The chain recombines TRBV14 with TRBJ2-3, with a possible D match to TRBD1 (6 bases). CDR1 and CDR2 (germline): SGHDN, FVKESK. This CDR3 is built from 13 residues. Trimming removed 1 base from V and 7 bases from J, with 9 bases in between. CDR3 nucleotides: TGTGCCAGCAGCCAAGGAGGGGGTAATACGCAGTATTTT. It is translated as CASSQGGGNTQYF.

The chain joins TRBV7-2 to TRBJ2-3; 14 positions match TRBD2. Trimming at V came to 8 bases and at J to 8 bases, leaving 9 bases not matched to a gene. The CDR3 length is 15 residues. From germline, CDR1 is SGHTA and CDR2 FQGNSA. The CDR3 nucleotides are TGTGCCAGCGGCCACGGGACTAGCGGGAGCGGTACGCAGTATTTT. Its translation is CASGHGTSGSGTQYF.

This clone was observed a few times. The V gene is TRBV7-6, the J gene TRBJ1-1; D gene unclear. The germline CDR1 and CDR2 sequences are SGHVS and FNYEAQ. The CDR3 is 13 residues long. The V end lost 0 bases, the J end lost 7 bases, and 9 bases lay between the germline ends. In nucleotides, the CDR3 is TGTGCCAGCAGCTTAGCCAGCGGAAATGAAGCTTTCTTT. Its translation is CASSLASGNEAFF. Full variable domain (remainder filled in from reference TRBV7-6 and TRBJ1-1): GAGVSQSPRYKVTKRGQDVALRCDPISGHVSLYWYRQALGQGPEFLTYFNYEAQQDKSGLPNDRFSAERPEGSISTLTIQRTEQRDSAMYRCASSLASGNEAFFGQGTRLTVV.

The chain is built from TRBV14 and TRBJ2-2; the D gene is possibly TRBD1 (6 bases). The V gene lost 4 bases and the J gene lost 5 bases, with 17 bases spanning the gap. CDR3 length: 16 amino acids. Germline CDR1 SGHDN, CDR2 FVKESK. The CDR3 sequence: CASSRNQGFMTGELFF. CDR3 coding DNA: TGTGCCAGCAGCCGCAACCAGGGGTTTATGACCGGGGAGCTGTTTTTT. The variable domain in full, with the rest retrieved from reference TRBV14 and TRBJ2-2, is EAGVTQFPSHSVIEKGQTVTLRCDPISGHDNLYWYRRVMGKEIKFLLHFVKESKQDESGMPNNRFLAERTGGTYSTLKVQPAELEDSGVYFCASSRNQGFMTGELFFGEGSRLTVL.

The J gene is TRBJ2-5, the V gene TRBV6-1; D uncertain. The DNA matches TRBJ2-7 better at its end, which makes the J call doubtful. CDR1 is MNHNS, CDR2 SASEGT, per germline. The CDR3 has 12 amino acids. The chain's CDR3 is CASSERLSEQYF. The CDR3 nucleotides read TGTGCCAGCAGTGAGAGGCTCTCCGAGCAGTACTTC.

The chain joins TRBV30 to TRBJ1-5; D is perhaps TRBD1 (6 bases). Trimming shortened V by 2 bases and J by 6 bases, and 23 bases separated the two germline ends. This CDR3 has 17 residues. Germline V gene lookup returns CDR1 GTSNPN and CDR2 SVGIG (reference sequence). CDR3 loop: CAWSHPGTFAGGQPQHF. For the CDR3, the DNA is TGTGCCTGGAGTCACCCTGGGACATTCGCGGGCGGTCAGCCCCAGCATTTT. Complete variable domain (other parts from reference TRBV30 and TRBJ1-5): SQTIHQWPATLVQPVGSPLSLECTVEGTSNPNLYWYRQAAGRGLQLLFYSVGIGQISSEVPQNLSASRPQDRQFILSSKKLLLSDSGFYLCAWSHPGTFAGGQPQHFGDGTRLSIL.

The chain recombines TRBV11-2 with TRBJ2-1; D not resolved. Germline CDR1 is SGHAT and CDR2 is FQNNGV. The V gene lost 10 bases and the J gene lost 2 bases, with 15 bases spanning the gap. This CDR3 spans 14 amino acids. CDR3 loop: CATPSSSAYNEQFF. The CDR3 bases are TGTGCCACCCCGTCTAGTTCGGCCTACAATGAGCAGTTCTTC.

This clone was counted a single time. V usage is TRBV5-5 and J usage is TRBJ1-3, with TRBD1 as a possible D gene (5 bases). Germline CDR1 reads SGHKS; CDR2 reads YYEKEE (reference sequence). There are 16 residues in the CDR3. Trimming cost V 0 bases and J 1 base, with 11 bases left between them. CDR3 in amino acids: CASSLGRGKSGNTIYF. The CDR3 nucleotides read TGTGCCAGCAGCTTGGGAAGGGGAAAGTCTGGAAACACCATATATTTT. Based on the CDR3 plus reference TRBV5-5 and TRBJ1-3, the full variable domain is DAGVTQSPTHLIKTRGQQVTLRCSPISGHKSVSWYQQVLGQGPQFIFQYYEKEERGRGNFPDRFSARQFPNYSSELNVNALLLGDSALYLCASSLGRGKSGNTIYFGEGSWLTVV.

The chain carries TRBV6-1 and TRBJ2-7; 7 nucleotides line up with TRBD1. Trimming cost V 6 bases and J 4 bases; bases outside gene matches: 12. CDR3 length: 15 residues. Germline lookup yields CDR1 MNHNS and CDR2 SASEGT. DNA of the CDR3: TGTGCCAGCAGAGCCTCCGGGACAGCAGTATACGAGCAGTACTTC. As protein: CASRASGTAVYEQYF.

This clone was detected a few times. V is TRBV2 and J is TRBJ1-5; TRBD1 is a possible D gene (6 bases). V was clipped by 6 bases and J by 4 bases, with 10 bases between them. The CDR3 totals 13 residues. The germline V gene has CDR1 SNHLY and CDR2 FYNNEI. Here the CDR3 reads CASRETGNQPQHF. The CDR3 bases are TGTGCCAGCAGAGAGACAGGAAATCAGCCCCAGCATTTT. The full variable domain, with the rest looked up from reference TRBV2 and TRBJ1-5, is EPEVTQTPSHQVTQMGQEVILRCVPISNHLYFYWYRQILGQKVEFLVSFYNNEISEKSEIFDDQFSVERPDGSNFTLKIRSTKLEDSAMYFCASRETGNQPQHFGDGTRLSIL.

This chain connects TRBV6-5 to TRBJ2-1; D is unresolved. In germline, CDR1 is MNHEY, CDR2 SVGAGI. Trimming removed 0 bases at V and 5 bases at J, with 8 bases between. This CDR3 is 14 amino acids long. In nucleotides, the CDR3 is TGTGCCAGCAGTTACTCGATTACTAACAATGAGCAGTTCTTC. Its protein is CASSYSITNNEQFF.

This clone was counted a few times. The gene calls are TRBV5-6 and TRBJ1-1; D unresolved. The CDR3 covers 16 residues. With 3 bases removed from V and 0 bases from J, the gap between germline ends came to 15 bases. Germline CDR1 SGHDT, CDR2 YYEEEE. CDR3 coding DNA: TGTGCCAGCAGCTCTGGATTAGGGCGGGTGAACACTGAAGCTTTCTTT. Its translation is CASSSGLGRVNTEAFF.